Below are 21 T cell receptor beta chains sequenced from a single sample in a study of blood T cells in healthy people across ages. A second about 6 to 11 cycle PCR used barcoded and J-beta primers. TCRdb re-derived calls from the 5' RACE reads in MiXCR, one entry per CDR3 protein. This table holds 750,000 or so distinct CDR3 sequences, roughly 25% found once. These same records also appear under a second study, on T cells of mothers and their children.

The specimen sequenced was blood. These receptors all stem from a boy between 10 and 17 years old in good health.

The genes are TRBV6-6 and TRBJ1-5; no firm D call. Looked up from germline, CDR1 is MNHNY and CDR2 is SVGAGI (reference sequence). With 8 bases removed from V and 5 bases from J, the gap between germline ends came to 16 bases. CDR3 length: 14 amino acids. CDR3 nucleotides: TGTGCCAGCGTCGTTTTCGCGGGCGATCAGCCCCAGCATTTT. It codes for CASVVFAGDQPQHF.

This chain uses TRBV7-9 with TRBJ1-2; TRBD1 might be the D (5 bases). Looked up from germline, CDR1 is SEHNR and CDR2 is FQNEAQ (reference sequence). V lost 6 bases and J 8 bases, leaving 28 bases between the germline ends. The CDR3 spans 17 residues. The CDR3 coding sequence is TGTGCCAGCAGTCCGCCCTTAGACCAGGGCCCATGGAAGGGCTACACCTTC. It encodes CASSPPLDQGPWKGYTF.

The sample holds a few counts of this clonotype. As DNA, the CDR3 is TGTGCCAGCAGCCACCAGCGACCTAAACAAGAGACCCAGTACTTC. This codes for CASSHQRPKQETQYF. V gene TRBV7-8 combines with J gene TRBJ2-5, with no clear D. The CDR3 has 15 residues. From germline, CDR1 is SGHVS and CDR2 FQNEAQ. V was trimmed by 5 bases and J by 2 bases, leaving 15 bases between them.

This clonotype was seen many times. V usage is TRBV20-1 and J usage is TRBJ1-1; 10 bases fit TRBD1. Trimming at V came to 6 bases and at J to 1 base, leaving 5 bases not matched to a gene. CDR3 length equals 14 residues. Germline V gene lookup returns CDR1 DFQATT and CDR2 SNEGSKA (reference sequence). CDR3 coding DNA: TGCAGTGCCAGACAGGGGGCGGCGAACACTGAAGCTTTCTTT. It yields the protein CSARQGAANTEAFF.

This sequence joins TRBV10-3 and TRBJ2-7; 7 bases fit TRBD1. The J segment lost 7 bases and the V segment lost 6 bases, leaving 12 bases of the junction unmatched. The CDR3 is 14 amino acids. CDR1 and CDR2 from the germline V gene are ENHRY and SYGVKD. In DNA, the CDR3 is TGTGCCATCAGCGAGGGGGCAGCCCCTTGGGAGCAGTACTTC. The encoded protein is CAISEGAAPWEQYF.

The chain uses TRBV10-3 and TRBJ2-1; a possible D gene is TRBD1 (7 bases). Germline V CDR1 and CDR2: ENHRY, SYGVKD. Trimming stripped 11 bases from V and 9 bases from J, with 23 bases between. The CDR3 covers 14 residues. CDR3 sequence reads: CALNARGRDSEQFF. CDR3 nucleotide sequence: TGTGCCCTCAACGCCCGGGGGCGGGACAGTGAGCAGTTCTTC.

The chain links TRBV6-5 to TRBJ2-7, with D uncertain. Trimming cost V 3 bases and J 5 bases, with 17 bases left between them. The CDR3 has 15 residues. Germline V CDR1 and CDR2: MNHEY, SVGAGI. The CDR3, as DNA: TGTGCCAGCAGTTATTCTCTCCTCCCACCCGACGAGCAGTACTTC. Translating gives CASSYSLLPPDEQYF.

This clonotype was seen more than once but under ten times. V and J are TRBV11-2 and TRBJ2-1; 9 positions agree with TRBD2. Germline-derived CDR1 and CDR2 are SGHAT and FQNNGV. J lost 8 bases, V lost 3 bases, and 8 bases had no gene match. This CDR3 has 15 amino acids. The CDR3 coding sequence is TGTGCCAGCAGCTTTCGTCTAGCGGGGAGTTATGAGCAGTTCTTC. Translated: CASSFRLAGSYEQFF.

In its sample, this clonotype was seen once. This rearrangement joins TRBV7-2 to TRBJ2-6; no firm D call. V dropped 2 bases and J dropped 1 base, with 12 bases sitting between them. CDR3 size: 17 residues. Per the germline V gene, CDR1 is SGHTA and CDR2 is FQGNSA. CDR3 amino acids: CASSLQVRSSGANVLTF. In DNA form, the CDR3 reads TGTGCCAGCAGCTTACAAGTACGATCGTCTGGGGCCAACGTCCTGACTTTC.

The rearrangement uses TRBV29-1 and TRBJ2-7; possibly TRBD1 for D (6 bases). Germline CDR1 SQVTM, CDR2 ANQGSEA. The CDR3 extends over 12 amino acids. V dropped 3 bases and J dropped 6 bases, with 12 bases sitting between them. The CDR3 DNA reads TGCAGCGTTGATACAGGGTCTCTCGAGCAGTACTTC. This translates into CSVDTGSLEQYF.

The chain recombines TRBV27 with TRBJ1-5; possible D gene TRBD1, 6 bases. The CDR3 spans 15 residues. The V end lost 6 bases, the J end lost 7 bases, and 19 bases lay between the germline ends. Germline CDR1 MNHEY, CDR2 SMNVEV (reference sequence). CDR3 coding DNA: TGTGCCAGCAGACAAGAACAGGGTATACTACAGCCCCAGCATTTT. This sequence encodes CASRQEQGILQPQHF.

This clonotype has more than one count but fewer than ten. The CDR3 loop reads CSAPIPGLAFETQYF. For the CDR3, the DNA is TGCAGTGCACCGATCCCGGGACTAGCTTTTGAGACCCAGTACTTC. V gene TRBV20-1 combines with J gene TRBJ2-1, with TRBD2 identical over 9 bases. The DNA end lines up better with TRBJ2-5; the J call may be wrong. From germline, CDR1 is DFQATT and CDR2 SNEGSKA (reference sequence). The CDR3 length is 15 residues.

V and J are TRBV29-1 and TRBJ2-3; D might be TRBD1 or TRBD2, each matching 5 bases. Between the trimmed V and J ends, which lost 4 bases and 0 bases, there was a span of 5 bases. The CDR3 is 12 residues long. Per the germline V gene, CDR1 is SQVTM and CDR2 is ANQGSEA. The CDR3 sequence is CSVGGSTDTQYF. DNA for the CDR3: TGCAGCGTTGGGGGGAGCACAGATACGCAGTATTTT.

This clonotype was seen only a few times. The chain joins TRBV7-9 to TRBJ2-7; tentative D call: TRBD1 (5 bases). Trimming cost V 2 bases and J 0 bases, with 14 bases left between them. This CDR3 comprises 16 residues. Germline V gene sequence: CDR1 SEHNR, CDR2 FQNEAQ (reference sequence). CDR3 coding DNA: TGTGCCAGCAGCTTAACAGGTGGCGGTAACTCCTACGAGCAGTACTTC. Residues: CASSLTGGGNSYEQYF. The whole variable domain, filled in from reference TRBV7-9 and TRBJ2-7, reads DTGVSQNPRHKITKRGQNVTFRCDPISEHNRLYWYRQTLGQGPEFLTYFQNEAQLEKSRLLSDRFSAERPKGSFSTLEIQRTEQGDSAMYLCASSLTGGGNSYEQYFGPGTRLTVT.

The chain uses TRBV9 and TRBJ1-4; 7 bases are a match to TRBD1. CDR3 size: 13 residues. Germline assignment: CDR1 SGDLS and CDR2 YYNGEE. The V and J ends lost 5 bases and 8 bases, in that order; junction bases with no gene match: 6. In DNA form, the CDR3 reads TGTGCCAGCAGTAGGGGGCGGGAGGAAAAACTGTTTTTT. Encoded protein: CASSRGREEKLFF.

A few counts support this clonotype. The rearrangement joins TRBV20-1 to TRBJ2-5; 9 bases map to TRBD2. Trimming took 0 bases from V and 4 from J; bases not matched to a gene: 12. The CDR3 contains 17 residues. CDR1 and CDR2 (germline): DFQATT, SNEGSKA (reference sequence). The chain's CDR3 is CSARDHLPRGGPETQYF. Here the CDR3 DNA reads TGCAGTGCTAGAGATCATCTCCCGCGGGGGGGCCCAGAGACCCAGTACTTC.

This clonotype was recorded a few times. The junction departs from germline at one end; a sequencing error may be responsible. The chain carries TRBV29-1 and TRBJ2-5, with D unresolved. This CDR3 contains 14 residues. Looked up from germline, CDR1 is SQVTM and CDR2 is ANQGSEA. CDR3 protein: CSVAGPGWAVSMVF. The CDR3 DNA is TGCAGCGTTGCCGGTCCAGGTTGGGCTGTGAGCATGGTCTTC.

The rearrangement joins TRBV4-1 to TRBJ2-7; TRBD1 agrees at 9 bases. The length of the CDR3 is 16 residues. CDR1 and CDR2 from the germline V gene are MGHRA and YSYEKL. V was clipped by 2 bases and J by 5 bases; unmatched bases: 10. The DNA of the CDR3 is TGCGCCAGCAGCCAATGGGGCACAGGGGGCGCGGACGAGCAGTACTTC. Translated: CASSQWGTGGADEQYF.

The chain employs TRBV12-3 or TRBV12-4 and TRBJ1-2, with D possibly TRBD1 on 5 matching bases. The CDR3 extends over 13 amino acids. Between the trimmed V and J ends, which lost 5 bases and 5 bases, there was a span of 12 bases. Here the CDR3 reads CASSLQEDYGYTF. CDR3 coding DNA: TGTGCCAGCAGTCTACAGGAGGATTATGGCTACACCTTC.

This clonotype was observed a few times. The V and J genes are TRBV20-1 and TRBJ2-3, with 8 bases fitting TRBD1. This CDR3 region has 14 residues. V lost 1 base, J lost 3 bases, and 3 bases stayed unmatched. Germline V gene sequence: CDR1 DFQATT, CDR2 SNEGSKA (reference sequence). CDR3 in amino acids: CSARGQGITDTQYF. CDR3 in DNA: TGCAGTGCTAGAGGACAGGGGATAACAGATACGCAGTATTTT.

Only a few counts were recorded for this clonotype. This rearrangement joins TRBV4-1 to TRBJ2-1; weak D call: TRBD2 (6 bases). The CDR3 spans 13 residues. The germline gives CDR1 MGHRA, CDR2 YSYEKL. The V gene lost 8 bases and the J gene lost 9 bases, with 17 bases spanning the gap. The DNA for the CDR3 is TGCGCCAGCGGCAGACAGACTAGTAGTGAGCAGTTCTTC. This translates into CASGRQTSSEQFF.